This TCR beta chain was sequenced during a study of identical twins. TCRdb fed the 5' RACE reads into MiXCR, producing one record per CDR3 protein. The repertoire holds 430,000 or so distinct CDR3 sequences, with less than 25% as singletons. V lost 7 bases, J lost 5 bases, and 12 bases lay in between. Germline V gene data show CDR1 as SGHVS and CDR2 as FQNEAQ. The length of the CDR3 is 13 residues. The same sample was also studied in work on T cells expressing NK-cell markers.

Sequences were obtained from CD4+ T cells sorted from blood. The clonotype comes from a woman between 18 and 30 years old in good health. The gene calls are TRBV7-8 and TRBJ1-5; D gene ambiguous. The CDR3 bases are TGTGCCAGCACCCGAGCCAACTATCAGCCCCAGCATTTT. Translated: CASTRANYQPQHF.